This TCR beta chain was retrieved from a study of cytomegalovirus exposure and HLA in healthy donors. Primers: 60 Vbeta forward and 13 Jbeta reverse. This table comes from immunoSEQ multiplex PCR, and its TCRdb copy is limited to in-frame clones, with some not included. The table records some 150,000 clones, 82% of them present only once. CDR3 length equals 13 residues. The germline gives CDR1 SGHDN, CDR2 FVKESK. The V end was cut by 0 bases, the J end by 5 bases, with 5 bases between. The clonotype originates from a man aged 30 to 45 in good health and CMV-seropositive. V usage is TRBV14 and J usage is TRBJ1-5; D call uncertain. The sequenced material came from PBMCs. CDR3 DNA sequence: TGTGCCAGCAGCCAAGATCCTGATCAGCCCCAGCATTTT. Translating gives CASSQDPDQPQHF.